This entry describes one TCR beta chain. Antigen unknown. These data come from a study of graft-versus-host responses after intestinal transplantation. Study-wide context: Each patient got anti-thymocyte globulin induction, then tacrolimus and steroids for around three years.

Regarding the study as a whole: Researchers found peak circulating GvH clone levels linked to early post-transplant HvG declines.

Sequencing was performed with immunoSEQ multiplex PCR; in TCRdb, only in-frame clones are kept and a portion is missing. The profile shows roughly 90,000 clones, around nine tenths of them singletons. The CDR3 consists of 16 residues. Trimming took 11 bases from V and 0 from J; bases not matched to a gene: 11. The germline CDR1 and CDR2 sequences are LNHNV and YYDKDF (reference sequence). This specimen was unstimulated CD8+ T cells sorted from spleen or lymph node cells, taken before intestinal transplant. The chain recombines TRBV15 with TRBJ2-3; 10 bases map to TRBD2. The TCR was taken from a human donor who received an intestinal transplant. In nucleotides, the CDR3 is TGTGCCGTACTAGCGGGAACGAACCTTAGCACAGATACGCAGTATTTT. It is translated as CAVLAGTNLSTDTQYF.